This is a list of T cell receptor beta chains from one sample in a study of blood T cell repertoires in COVID-19. The table came from immunoSEQ multiplex PCR; TCRdb's copy has only in-frame clones and leaves some out. The sample shows 140,000 to 150,000 clones, approximately 89% of them seen only once. Sequencing was carried out using peripheral blood. Source of these receptors: a woman in her fifties or sixties with acute or convalescent COVID-19. CDR3s include the opening cysteine and the closing phenylalanine or tryptophan. The order of the fields is clone size, J gene, V gene, D gene, CDR3 DNA, CDR3 protein. A D gene is named only where the DNA matches it firmly. Some rows mark clone size as missing; the rest say once, few, many or name a class of expanded clone.

>NA|TRBJ1-2|TRBV4-1|NA
TGCGCCAGCAGCCAAGGTAGGGGTGTCGTCTATGGCTACACCTTC
CASSQGRGVVYGYTF
>once|TRBJ2-5|TRBV7-6|TRBD1
TGTGCCAGCAGCTTATGGGACAGGGGGCGAGAGACCCAGTACTTC
CASSLWDRGRETQYF
>NA|TRBJ2-5|TRBV27|TRBD2
TGTGCCAGCCGCATGGGGACTAGCGGGGGCAGGGAGACCCAGTACTTC
CASRMGTSGGRETQYF
>NA|TRBJ2-7|TRBV6-1|NA
TGTGCCAGCAGTGAAGCGTCAGGGGTGTACTACGAGCAGTACTTC
CASSEASGVYYEQYF
>NA|TRBJ1-1|TRBV7-8|TRBD1
TGTGCCAGCAGCTTCGGGGGACAGGGGGGTCGGGCTGAAGCTTTCTTT
CASSFGGQGGRAEAFF
>NA|TRBJ2-3|TRBV6-5|NA
TGTGCCAGCAGCCTCCCGGGAGCAGATACGCAGTATTTT
CASSLPGADTQYF
>NA|TRBJ2-5|TRBV28|TRBD2
TGTGCCAGCAGTTTATCACTAGCGGAAGAGACCCAGTACTTC
CASSLSLAEETQYF
>NA|TRBJ2-2|TRBV28|NA
TGTGCCAGCAGTTTACGGGGGGCAAGCACCGGGGAGCTGTTTTTT
CASSLRGASTGELFF
>NA|TRBJ2-5|TRBV4-1|NA
TGCGCCAGCAGCCAAGTATTAGCCCAAGAGACCCAGTACTTC
CASSQVLAQETQYF
>NA|TRBJ1-5|TRBV9|NA
TGTGCCAGCAGCGAAGGGGGTTCTAGCAATCAGCCCCAGCATTTT
CASSEGGSSNQPQHF
>NA|TRBJ1-5|TRBV5-1|TRBD1
TGCGCCAGCAGCTTGTGGGACAGGGCATCGAAAGGGCAGCCCCAGCATTTT
CASSLWDRASKGQPQHF
>NA|TRBJ1-1|TRBV7-8|NA
TGTGCCAGCAGCTTATTCACGGGACAAACCAGGGACACTGAAGCTTTCTTT
CASSLFTGQTRDTEAFF
>few|TRBJ1-4|TRBV28|TRBD1
TGTGCCAGCACTCCAGGGGGGACGGGTGAAAAACTGTTTTTT
CASTPGGTGEKLFF
>NA|TRBJ2-2|TRBV7-2|NA
TGTGCCAGCAGCTTAGGAGGGGGAACCGGGGAGCTGTTTTTT
CASSLGGGTGELFF
>NA|TRBJ1-4|TRBV11-2|NA
TGTGCCAGCAGCTTCCCCGGGACACCGGATGAAAAACTGTTTTTT
CASSFPGTPDEKLFF
>NA|TRBJ2-3|TRBV6-6|NA
TGTGCCAGCAGTCTAGTCGGGGTCACAGATACGCAGTATTTT
CASSLVGVTDTQYF
>NA|TRBJ1-2|TRBV2|TRBD1
TGTGCCAGCAGGCCGCAGGGGGTTGATGGCTACACCTTC
CASRPQGVDGYTF
>NA|TRBJ1-2|TRBV16|TRBD1
TGTGCCAGCAGCCAGACAGGGGGCGAAGGCTACACCTTC
CASSQTGGEGYTF
>NA|TRBJ2-1|TRBV7-9|TRBD1
TGTGCCAGCAGCACTTCGGACAGGGGCCTAGAGGATGAGCAGTTCTTC
CASSTSDRGLEDEQFF
>NA|TRBJ1-2|TRBV28|TRBD1
TGTGCCAGCAGGCTAACAGGGGGCAACTATGGCTACACCTTC
CASRLTGGNYGYTF
>NA|TRBJ2-7|TRBV5-4|TRBD2
TGTGCCAGCAGCGGCGTGGGGGGGAATAGGTACGAGCAGTACTTC
CASSGVGGNRYEQYF
>NA|TRBJ2-7|TRBV7-9|TRBD1
TGTGCCAGCAGGTCCGGACAGGAGATCGAGCAGTACTTC
CASRSGQEIEQYF
>NA|TRBJ1-4|TRBV6-5|NA
TGTGCCAGCAGTTACCCAAACCAGGGGACTAATGAAAAACTGTTTTTT
CASSYPNQGTNEKLFF
>NA|TRBJ2-1|TRBV4-1|NA
TGCGCCAGCAGCCAAGGATCTACCCACTACAATGAGCAGTTCTTC
CASSQGSTHYNEQFF
>NA|TRBJ1-3|TRBV6-1|NA
TGTGCCAGCAGTGAAGATTGGCCGACTGGAAACACCATATATTTT
CASSEDWPTGNTIYF
>NA|TRBJ2-7|TRBV7-6|TRBD1
TGTGCCAGCAGCGGTAGGACAGGGGGAAAGGACGAGCAGTACTTC
CASSGRTGGKDEQYF
>NA|TRBJ1-6|TRBV19|TRBD1
TGTGCCAGTAGTATCCCATGGACAGGGAGGATTTCACCCCTCCACTTT
CASSIPWTGRISPLHF
>NA|TRBJ2-3|TRBV3-1/TRBV3-2|NA
TGTGCCAGCAGCCACCACGTGACCGGGAGAGGGACAGATACGCAGTATTTT
CASSHHVTGRGTDTQYF
>NA|TRBJ1-1|TRBV30|NA
TGTGCCTGGCGGAGCCTAAACACTGAAGCTTTCTTT
CAWRSLNTEAFF
>NA|TRBJ1-2|TRBV5-6|TRBD1
TGTGCCAGCAGCTTAGGACAGGGACGATATGGCTACACCTTC
CASSLGQGRYGYTF
>NA|TRBJ2-3|TRBV4-2|TRBD1
TGTGCCAGCAGCCAACAGGGGGCAGATACGCAGTATTTT
CASSQQGADTQYF
>few|TRBJ2-5|TRBV9|NA
TGTGCCAGCAGCGTTGGACTGGGCCAAGAGACCCAGTACTTC
CASSVGLGQETQYF
>NA|TRBJ2-2|TRBV18|NA
TGTGCCAGCTCCCCCACAACAGGTGCCACCGGGGAGCTGTTTTTT
CASSPTTGATGELFF
>NA|TRBJ2-2|TRBV3-1/TRBV3-2|NA
TGTGCCAGCAGGCGGTCCACCGGGGAGCTGTTTTTT
CASRRSTGELFF
>NA|TRBJ2-1|TRBV12-3/TRBV12-4|NA
TGTGCCAGCACGGAGGGCTCGTACAATGAGCAGTTCTTC
CASTEGSYNEQFF
>once|TRBJ1-2|TRBV7-9|NA
TGTGCCAGCAGCCGCGGAGCTAACTATGGCTACACCTTC
CASSRGANYGYTF
>NA|TRBJ1-5|TRBV6-4|NA
TGTGCCAGCAGTGACGCAACCTTTGGGCACAGGGCTCGACCTTATAGCAATCAGCCCCAGCATTTT
CASSDATFGHRARPYSNQPQHF
>NA|TRBJ1-3|TRBV5-6|TRBD1
TGTGCCAGCAGAAGGGACAGTTACTCTGGAAACACCATATATTTT
CASRRDSYSGNTIYF
>NA|TRBJ1-5|TRBV19|NA
TGTGCCAGTAGTACCCCGGAGGGGATCTATAGCAATCAGCCCCAGCATTTT
CASSTPEGIYSNQPQHF
>NA|TRBJ2-2|TRBV2|NA
TGTGCCAGCAGTCGACTAGAAACTTCCGCCGGGGAGCTGTTTTTT
CASSRLETSAGELFF
>once|TRBJ1-5|TRBV10-3|NA
TGTGCCATCAGTGCCGACAGGACTCCTAATCAGCCCCAGCATTTT
CAISADRTPNQPQHF
>NA|TRBJ1-6|TRBV6-5|TRBD1
TGTGCCAGCAATAGGGACAGAAATAATTCACCCCTCCACTTT
CASNRDRNNSPLHF
>NA|TRBJ1-1|TRBV7-8|NA
TGTGCCAGCAGCCTCCTCTACACTGAAGCTTTCTTT
CASSLLYTEAFF
>NA|TRBJ2-2|TRBV11-3|NA
TGTGCCAGCAGCTCAGGGAGCGGGTTCCTCACCGGGGAGCTGTTTTTT
CASSSGSGFLTGELFF
>NA|TRBJ2-1|TRBV5-1|TRBD1
TGCGCCAGCAGCAAGGGACAGGGAAGCTCCTACAATGAGCAGTTCTTC
CASSKGQGSSYNEQFF
>NA|TRBJ1-4|TRBV3-1/TRBV3-2|NA
TGTGCCAGCAGCCAAGGAGGTAGGAAACTGTTTTTT
CASSQGGRKLFF
>once|TRBJ1-2|TRBV4-2|TRBD1
TGTGCCAGCAGCAACCTACAGGGGGCCTTTGATGGCTACACCTTC
CASSNLQGAFDGYTF
>NA|TRBJ2-5|TRBV18|TRBD2
TGTGCCAGCTCACCGGAACTAGCGGGGGGACTTTATGAGACCCAGTACTTC
CASSPELAGGLYETQYF
>NA|TRBJ2-1|TRBV6-6|NA
TGTGCCAGCAGGGACGGAGGGAACTACAATGAGCAGTTCTTC
CASRDGGNYNEQFF
>once|TRBJ1-4|TRBV4-2|TRBD1
TGTGCCAGCAGCCGCTTGGACAGGGCTAATGAAAAACTGTTTTTT
CASSRLDRANEKLFF
>NA|TRBJ2-5|TRBV6-6|TRBD1
TGTGCCAGCAGTTACTCGGCAGGGACAGCGGCAGAGACCCAGTACTTC
CASSYSAGTAAETQYF
>NA|TRBJ2-3|TRBV9|NA
TGTGCCAGCAGCGTAGCTCAGGGTCGGAGTATAGATACGCAGTATTTT
CASSVAQGRSIDTQYF
>NA|TRBJ1-1|TRBV7-3|TRBD1
TGTGCCAGCAGCTTAGGGACAGGGAGTACTGAAGCTTTCTTT
CASSLGTGSTEAFF
>NA|TRBJ2-3|TRBV7-3|TRBD2
TGTGCCAGCAGCTCGGGACTAGTCGGCGGTACAGATACGCAGTATTTT
CASSSGLVGGTDTQYF
>NA|TRBJ1-1|TRBV19|NA
TGTGCCAGCGAGGGGGGGACTGAAGCTTTCTTT
CASEGGTEAFF
>NA|TRBJ2-1|TRBV2|TRBD1
TGTGCCGGGTCGGACAGGGATAAGGACAATGAGCAGTTCTTC
CAGSDRDKDNEQFF
>NA|TRBJ2-3|TRBV9|TRBD2
TGTGCCAGCAGCGTGGGACTAGCGGGCTCAGATACGCAGTATTTT
CASSVGLAGSDTQYF
>NA|TRBJ1-1|TRBV5-6|NA
TGTGCCAGCAGCTTGGGGGGCGGCTGGATCACTGAAGCTTTCTTT
CASSLGGGWITEAFF
>few|TRBJ2-4|TRBV10-3|TRBD2
TGTGCCATCAGTGAGTCGGAGACTAGCGTAAGGGGCATTCAGTACTTC
CAISESETSVRGIQYF